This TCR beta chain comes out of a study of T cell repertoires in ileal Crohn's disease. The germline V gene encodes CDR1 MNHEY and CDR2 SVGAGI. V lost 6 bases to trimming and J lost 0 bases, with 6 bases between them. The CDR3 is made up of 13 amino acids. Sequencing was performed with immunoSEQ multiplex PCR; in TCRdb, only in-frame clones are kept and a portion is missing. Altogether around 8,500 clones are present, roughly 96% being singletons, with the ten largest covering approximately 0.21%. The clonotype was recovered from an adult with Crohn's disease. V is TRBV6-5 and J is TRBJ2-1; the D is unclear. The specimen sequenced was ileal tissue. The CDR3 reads CASRGSSYNEQFF. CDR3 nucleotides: TGTGCCAGCAGGGGCAGCTCCTACAATGAGCAGTTCTTC.